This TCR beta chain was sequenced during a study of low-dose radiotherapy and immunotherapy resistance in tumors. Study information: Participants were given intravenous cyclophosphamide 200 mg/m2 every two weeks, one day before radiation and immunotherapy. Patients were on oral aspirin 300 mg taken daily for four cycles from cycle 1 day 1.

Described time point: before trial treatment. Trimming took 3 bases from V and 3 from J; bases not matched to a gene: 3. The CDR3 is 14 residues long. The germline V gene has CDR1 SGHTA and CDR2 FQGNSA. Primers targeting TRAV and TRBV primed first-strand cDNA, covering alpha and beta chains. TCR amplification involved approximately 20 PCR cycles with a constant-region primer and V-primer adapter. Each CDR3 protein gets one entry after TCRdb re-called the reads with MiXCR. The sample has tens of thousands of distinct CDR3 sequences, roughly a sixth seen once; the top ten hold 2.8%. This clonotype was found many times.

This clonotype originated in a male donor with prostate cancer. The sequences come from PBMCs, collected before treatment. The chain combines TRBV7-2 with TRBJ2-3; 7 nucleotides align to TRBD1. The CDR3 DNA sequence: TGTGCCAGCAGCTTGGACAGGCGGACAGATACGCAGTATTTT. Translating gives CASSLDRRTDTQYF.